This T cell receptor beta chain was observed in a study of beta chain features in type 1 diabetes. This clone has a handful of counts. Its cognate antigen is unknown. V was shortened by 0 bases and J by 8 bases, with 15 bases between the two germline ends. CDR3 size: 15 residues. From germline, CDR1 is LNHDA and CDR2 SQIVND (reference sequence). Of the isolated RNA, all was reverse transcribed, and so the sequenced material was expressed TCRB transcripts. Some clones are missing from TCRdb's copy, which holds only in-frame ones; the method was immunoSEQ multiplex PCR. The sample lists 810,000 or so clones, roughly 17% occurring once. Study-level results: The naive, central memory and Treg TCRB repertoires showed an apparent similarity that was greater among patients than among healthy donors. A cDNA-based sequencing approach could over-represent cells with high TCR expression.

Sorted populations all exceeded 98% purity. The clonotype originates from a woman aged 18 to 35 in good health. The chain joins TRBV19 to TRBJ2-3, with D perhaps TRBD2 (6 bases). Material for sequencing was naive CD4+ T cells from blood. The CDR3 region has the DNA TGTGCCAGTAGTATAGACGGACTAAGGTTGCCTACGCAGTATTTT. It codes for CASSIDGLRLPTQYF.